One T cell receptor (beta chain) is described in this entry. Only one count was recorded for this clone. Its cognate antigen has yet to be identified. No quality values exist for individual bases; no much larger clone is one base distant. The time point label on this specimen signifies: blood 4 weeks post-SBRT, at nephrectomy. The treatment or condition label corresponds to: 15 Gy SBRT to primary tumor, nephrectomy 4 weeks later. The samples were obtained from a clinical trial, where primary renal cell carcinomas were treated with 15 Gy stereotactic body radiation therapy and then removed by nephrectomy 4 weeks afterward. To follow tumor-enriched clonotypes, peripheral blood was collected serially from radiation-treated patients at baseline and again at 2 weeks and 4 weeks after SBRT. Every patient had renal cell carcinoma of clear cell pathology. The QIAamp DNA Blood Mini Kit (Qiagen) was used to prepare genomic DNA for TCR sequencing. The analyses included only samples that passed all quality control checks.

These data come from a study of radiation and T cells in renal cell carcinoma (dated by TCRdb to the early 2020s). With respect to the entire study: TCR beta sequencing covered some 55 samples in total, comprising roughly 26 tumors and around 27 peripheral blood samples. A total of about 4 million unique CDR3 nucleotide sequences, encoding roughly 2.7 million unique CDR3 amino acid sequences, were found across all 53 samples. The last blood draw happened 4 weeks after radiation, timed to coincide with nephrectomy.

Deletion took 4 bases off V and 0 bases off J, with a span of 12 bases between the germline ends. The CDR3 goes from the cysteine to the phenylalanine over 15 residues. Here the CDR3 DNA is all that survives: 45 bases in frame from base 1. The germline V gene gives CDR1 as SGHRS and CDR2 as YFSETQ. TCR beta libraries were generated from genomic DNA with the immunoSEQ kit, following the manufacturer's recommendations. To prepare the libraries, a first multiplex PCR with proprietary primers was run, followed by a second PCR that added unique barcodes, and a bead cleanup was done after each round. Each sample batch included a kit-provided positive control reaction and a negative control reaction. The final libraries were assessed on an Agilent 4200 TapeStation D1000 ScreenTape, pooled by volume, and quantified by qPCR. Sequencing was performed on an Illumina NextSeq500 with a MidOutput 150-cycle cartridge, and 156 Read1 and 15 Index1 cycles were run with kit custom primers. The pooled library was loaded at approximately 0.99 pM, and 20% PhiX control was spiked in. Turning to the authors' computational methods: The vendor-processed data were analyzed in R, and a clonotype was defined as all T cells that share the same CDR3 nucleotide sequence. For clone abundance analyses, frequencies were normalized to the 10,000 most abundant clones per sample. Public T cell clones, averaging fewer than five per sample, were removed before analysis. A difference in abundance of at least 32-fold between compartments was used to define tumor-enriched and baseline blood-enriched clonotypes. A beta-binomial differential abundance model was used to identify clonotypes that expanded or contracted between blood time points. The Baroni-Urbani and Buser coefficient was used to measure tumor-blood repertoire similarity, and groups were compared with two-tailed Wilcoxon tests in R. The source is immuneACCESS, and TCRdb retained only in-frame sequences with V and J called. Part of the clones is not carried over; for the studies checked, unresolved V genes explain less than half of this, and the remainder is unexplained. The V and J calls and clone size are taken from that table; D and trimming were inferred from the DNA. The sample records around 77,000 clones, 70% to 90% of which are singletons. Clones ranked in the top ten supply under 2.5% of the sample.

Study-wide conclusions, independent of this receptor: With a single-armed trial design, the study had no way to address how radiation dose or scheduling affects the TCR repertoire. Changes in the blood repertoire were not tracked past 4 weeks after treatment. Because pretreatment tumor biopsies were not available, the baseline intratumoral presence of clonotypes could not be determined. Top tumor clonotypes rose in blood from baseline to 2 weeks post-radiation, then contracted by 4 weeks, suggesting transient expansion of tumor-resident clones.

Sequencing was performed on blood, taken from a patient whose treatment included radiotherapy and nephrectomy. The TCR was taken from a woman aged 55-69 years with renal cell carcinoma. The chain was built from TRBV5-1 and TRBJ2-3, with a tentative D call of TRBD1 or TRBD2, each matching 5 bases. The bases read TGCGCCAGCAGCCCGGGGACGTCTAGCACAGATACGCAGTATTTT. Translated, it reads CASSPGTSSTDTQYF. Reference TRBV5-1 and TRBJ2-3 proteins supply the regions before and after the CDR3; the full variable domain is: KAGVTQTPRYLIKTRGQQVTLSCSPISGHRSVSWYQQTPGQGLQFLFEYFSETQRNKGNFPGRFSGRQFSNSRSEMNVSTLELGDSALYLCASSPGTSSTDTQYFGPGTRLTVL.